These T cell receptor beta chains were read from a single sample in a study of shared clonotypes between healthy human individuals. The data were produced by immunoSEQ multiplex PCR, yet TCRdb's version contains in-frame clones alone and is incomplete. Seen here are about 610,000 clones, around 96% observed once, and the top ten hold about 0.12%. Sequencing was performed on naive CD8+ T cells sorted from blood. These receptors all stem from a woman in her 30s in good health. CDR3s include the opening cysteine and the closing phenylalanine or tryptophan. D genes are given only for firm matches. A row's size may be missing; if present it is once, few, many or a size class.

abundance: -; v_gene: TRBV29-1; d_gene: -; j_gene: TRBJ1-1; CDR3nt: TGCAGCGTTGTCGACGACAGGTTGAACACTGAAGCTTTCTTT; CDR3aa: CSVVDDRLNTEAFF
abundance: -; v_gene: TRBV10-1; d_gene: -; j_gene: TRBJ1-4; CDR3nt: TGCGCCAGCAGCCAGGGACGGTCTGAAAAACTGTTTTTT; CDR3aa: CASSQGRSEKLFF
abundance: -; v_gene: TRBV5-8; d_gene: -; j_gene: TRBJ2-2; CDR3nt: TGTGCCAGCAGCTTGGCGTGGCTCACCGGGGAGCTGTTTTTT; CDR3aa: CASSLAWLTGELFF
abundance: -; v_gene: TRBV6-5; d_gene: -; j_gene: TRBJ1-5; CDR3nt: TGTGCCAGCAGAACAGGGAACGGCAATCAGCCCCAGCATTTT; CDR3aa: CASRTGNGNQPQHF
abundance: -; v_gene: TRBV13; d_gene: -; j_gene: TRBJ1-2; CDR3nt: TGTGCCAGCAGCTTAGCAATGGGGCTGAACTATGGCTACACCTTC; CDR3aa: CASSLAMGLNYGYTF
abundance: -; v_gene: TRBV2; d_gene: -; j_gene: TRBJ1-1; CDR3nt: TGTGCCAGCAGTGAGTGGCGGAATGAAGCTTTCTTT; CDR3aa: CASSEWRNEAFF
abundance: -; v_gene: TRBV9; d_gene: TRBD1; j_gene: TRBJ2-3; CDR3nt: TGTGCCAGCAGCGCCCCGGGACAGGGAGGAGATACGCAGTATTTT; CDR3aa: CASSAPGQGGDTQYF
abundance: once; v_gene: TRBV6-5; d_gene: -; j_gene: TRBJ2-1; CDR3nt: TGTGCCAGCAGTTACTCGTTCGGGGCGTCCTACAATGAGCAGTTCTTC; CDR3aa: CASSYSFGASYNEQFF
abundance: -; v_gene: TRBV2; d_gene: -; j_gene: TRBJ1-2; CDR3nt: TGTGCCAGCAGTGAAGCGCTTCTTAGGGGTGCTGGCTACACCTTC; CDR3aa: CASSEALLRGAGYTF
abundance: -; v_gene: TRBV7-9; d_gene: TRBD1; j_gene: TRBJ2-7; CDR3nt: TGTGCCAGCAGCTTTGGGTCAGGGGGTCGTGGCGAGCAGTACTTC; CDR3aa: CASSFGSGGRGEQYF
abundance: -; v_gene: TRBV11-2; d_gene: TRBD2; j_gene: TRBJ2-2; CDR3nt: TGTGCCAGCAGCTCCCTCCGGGGGGGCGCGGGCACCGGGGAGCTGTTTTTT; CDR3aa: CASSSLRGGAGTGELFF
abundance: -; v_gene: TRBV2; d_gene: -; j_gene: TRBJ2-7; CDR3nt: TGTGCCAGCAGCCCAAACTACGAGCAGTACTTC; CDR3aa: CASSPNYEQYF
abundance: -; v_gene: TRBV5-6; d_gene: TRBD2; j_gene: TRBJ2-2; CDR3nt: TGTGCCAGCAGGTATACTAGCGCCGCGAACACCGGGGAGCTGTTTTTT; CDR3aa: CASRYTSAANTGELFF
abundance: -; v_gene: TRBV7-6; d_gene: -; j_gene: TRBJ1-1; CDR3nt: TGTGCCAGCAGCCTAACCGAGTTCCCAAACACTGAAGCTTTCTTT; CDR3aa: CASSLTEFPNTEAFF
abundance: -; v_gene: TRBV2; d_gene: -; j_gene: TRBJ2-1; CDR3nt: TGTGCCAGCAGTGAGGGGCTACCCAATGAGCAGTTCTTC; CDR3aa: CASSEGLPNEQFF
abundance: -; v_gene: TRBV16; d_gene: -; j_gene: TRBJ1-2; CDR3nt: TGTGCCAGCAGCCAACCTTGGGGCGGAGCTAACTATGGCTACACCTTC; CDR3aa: CASSQPWGGANYGYTF
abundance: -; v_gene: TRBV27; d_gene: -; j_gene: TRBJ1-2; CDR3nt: TGTGCCAGCAGCCCTCAGACCCGGGGCTATGGCTACACCTTC; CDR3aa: CASSPQTRGYGYTF
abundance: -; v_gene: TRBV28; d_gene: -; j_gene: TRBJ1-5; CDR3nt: TGTGCCAGCAGTTTTAATCAGCCCCAGCATTTT; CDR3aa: CASSFNQPQHF
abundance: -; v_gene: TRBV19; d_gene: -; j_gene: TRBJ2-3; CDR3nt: TGTGCCAGTAGTCCCCTCCTTGCAGATACGCAGTATTTT; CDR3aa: CASSPLLADTQYF
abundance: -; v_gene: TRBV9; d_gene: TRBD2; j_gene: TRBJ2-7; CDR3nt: TGTGCCAGCAGCGTAGAAGGAGGGACTAGCGCTTACGAGCAGTACTTC; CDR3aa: CASSVEGGTSAYEQYF
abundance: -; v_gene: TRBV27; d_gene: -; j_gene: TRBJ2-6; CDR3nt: TGTGCCAGCAGACAGGGAAGATATGGGGCCAACGTCCTGACTTTC; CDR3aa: CASRQGRYGANVLTF
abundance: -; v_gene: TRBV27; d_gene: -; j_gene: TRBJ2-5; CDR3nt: TGTGCCAGCAGCCCCTCCCCCGGATGGGAGACCCAGTACTTC; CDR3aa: CASSPSPGWETQYF
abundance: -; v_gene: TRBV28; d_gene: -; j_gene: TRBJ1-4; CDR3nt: TGTGCCAGCAGTTCAAATTCAGGGGCCACAACTAATGAAAAACTGTTTTTT; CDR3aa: CASSSNSGATTNEKLFF
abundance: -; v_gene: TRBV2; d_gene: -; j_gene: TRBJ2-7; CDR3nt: TGTGCCAGCAGAAAGGGACTGTTCTACGAGCAGTACTTC; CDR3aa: CASRKGLFYEQYF
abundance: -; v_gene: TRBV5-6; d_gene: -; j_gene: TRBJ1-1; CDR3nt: TGTGCCAGCAGCACTCCATTGAACACTGAAGCTTTCTTT; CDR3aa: CASSTPLNTEAFF
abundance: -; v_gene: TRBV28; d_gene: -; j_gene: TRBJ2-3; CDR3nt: TGTGCCAGCAGTCTTGGGGGGACTAGCACAGATACGCAGTATTTT; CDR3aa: CASSLGGTSTDTQYF
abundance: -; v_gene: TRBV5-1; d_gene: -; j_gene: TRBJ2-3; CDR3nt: TGCGCCAGCAGCTTCAGCCGGGACAAGTACACAGATACGCAGTATTTT; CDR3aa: CASSFSRDKYTDTQYF
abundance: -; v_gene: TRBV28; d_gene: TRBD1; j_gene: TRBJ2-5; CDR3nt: TGTGCCAGCAGCAACAAAGCCTCGACAGGGGGCGGAGAGACCCAGTACTTC; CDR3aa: CASSNKASTGGGETQYF
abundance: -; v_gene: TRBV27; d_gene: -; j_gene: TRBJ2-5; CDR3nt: TGTGCCAGCAGTTCAACCTCCCAAGAGACCCAGTACTTC; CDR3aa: CASSSTSQETQYF
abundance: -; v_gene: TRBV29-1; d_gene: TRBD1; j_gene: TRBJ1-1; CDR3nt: TGCAGCGTTGTTCCTCCCACCCGGCGACAGGGTCCTGAAGCTTTCTTT; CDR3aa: CSVVPPTRRQGPEAFF
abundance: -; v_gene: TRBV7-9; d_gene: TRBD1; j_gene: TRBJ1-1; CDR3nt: TGTGCCAGCAGCACTGACAGGGGTCGGGACATGAACACTGAAGCTTTCTTT; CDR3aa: CASSTDRGRDMNTEAFF
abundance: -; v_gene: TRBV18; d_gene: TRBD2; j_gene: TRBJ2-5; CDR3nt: TGTGCCAGCTCACCCTCGGGGAGGGGTGAGACCCAGTACTTC; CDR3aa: CASSPSGRGETQYF
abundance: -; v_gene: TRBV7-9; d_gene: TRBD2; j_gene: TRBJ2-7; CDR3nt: TGTGCCAGCAGTTTGACTAGCGGGAGGGCCCACGAGCAGTACTTC; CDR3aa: CASSLTSGRAHEQYF
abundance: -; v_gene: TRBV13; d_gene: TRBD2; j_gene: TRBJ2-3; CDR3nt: TGTGCCTCCTCCCTCCGGGGGGAGAACACAGATACGCAGTATTTT; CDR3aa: CASSLRGENTDTQYF
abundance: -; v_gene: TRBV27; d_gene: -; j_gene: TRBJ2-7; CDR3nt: TGTGCCACCCGGACGGGACTCTACGAGCAGTACTTC; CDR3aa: CATRTGLYEQYF
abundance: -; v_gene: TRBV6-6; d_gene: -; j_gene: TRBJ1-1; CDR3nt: TGTGCCAGCGGTTTCGGGGGTGCCAAAGGGAACACTGAAGCTTTCTTT; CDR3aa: CASGFGGAKGNTEAFF
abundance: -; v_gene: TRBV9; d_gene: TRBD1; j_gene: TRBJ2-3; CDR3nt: TGTGCCAGCAGCGCCTGGACAGGGACGATCACAGATACGCAGTATTTT; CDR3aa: CASSAWTGTITDTQYF
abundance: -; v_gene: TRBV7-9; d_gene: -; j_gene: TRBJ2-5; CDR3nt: TGTGCCAGCAGACCCTACCAAGAGACCCAGTACTTC; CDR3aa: CASRPYQETQYF
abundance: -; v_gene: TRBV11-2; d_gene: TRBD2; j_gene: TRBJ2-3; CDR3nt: TGTGCCAGCAGCTTAACTAGCGGGCGGACAGATACGCAGTATTTT; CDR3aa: CASSLTSGRTDTQYF
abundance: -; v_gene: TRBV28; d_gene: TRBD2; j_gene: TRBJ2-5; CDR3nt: TGTGCCAGCAGTTTATGGGCTAGCGGACAAGAGACCCAGTACTTC; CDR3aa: CASSLWASGQETQYF
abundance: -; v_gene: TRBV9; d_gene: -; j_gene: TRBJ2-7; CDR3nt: TGTGCCAGCAGCGTGGGGGTAGGGCCCTACGAGCAGTACTTC; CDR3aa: CASSVGVGPYEQYF
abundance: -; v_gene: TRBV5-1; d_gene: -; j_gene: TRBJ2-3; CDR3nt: TGCGCCAGCAGCTTGGAGGTACTTACCACAGATACGCAGTATTTT; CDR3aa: CASSLEVLTTDTQYF
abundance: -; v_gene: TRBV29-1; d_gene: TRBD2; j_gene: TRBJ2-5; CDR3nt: TGCAGTTTCCGGGGGACTAGCGGGAGGCCGGAAGAGACCCAGTACTTC; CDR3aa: CSFRGTSGRPEETQYF
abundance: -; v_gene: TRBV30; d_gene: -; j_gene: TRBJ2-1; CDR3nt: TGTGCCTGGAGCCCCCCAAATTACAATGAGCAGTTCTTC; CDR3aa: CAWSPPNYNEQFF
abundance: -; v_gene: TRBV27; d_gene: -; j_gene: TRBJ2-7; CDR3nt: TGTGCCAGCAGTCTTTTTCAGGGGTTTTACGAGCAGTACTTC; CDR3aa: CASSLFQGFYEQYF
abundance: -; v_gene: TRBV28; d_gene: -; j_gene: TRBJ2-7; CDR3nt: TGTGCCAGCAGCCCTGAAAACTACGAGCAGTACTTC; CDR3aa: CASSPENYEQYF
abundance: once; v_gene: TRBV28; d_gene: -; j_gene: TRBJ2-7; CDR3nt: TGTGCCAGCAGCATAATAACGACGGGGGCCGACGAGCAGTACTTC; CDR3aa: CASSIITTGADEQYF
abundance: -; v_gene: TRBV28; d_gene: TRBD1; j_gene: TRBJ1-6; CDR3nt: TGTGCCAGCAGTTGGGACAGAGTAAATTCACCCCTCCACTTT; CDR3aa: CASSWDRVNSPLHF